This T cell receptor beta chain was recovered during a study of T-cell memory formation after mild COVID-19. TCRdb used MiXCR to reprocess the 5' RACE reads, holding one entry per CDR3 protein. Of roughly 180,000 distinct CDR3 sequences listed, roughly 20% are singletons. This CDR3 is 14 amino acids long. Trimming cost V 3 bases and J 7 bases; bases outside gene matches: 2. This clonotype was seen more than once but under ten times. What was sequenced was PBMCs or a T cell subset sorted from them (not recorded which). The sequence came from a man between 18 and 29 years old who had mild COVID-19 (a few samples of this study predate the infection). Cell type and time point are not known. V usage is TRBV12-3 or TRBV12-4 and J usage is TRBJ1-4; TRBD1 matches 10 bases. CDR3 nucleotides: TGTGCCAGCAGTTTCTGGACAGGGGGTGAAAAACTGTTTTTT. It is translated as CASSFWTGGEKLFF.